This TCR beta chain is from a study of siplizumab effects on memory and regulatory T cells (dated by TCRdb to about 2019). With regard to the full study: The effect of the anti-CD2 antibody siplizumab on alloreactive T-cell subsets was examined in allogeneic mixed lymphocyte reactions constructed from human PBMCs.

TCRbeta CDR3 sequencing was performed on sorted unstimulated T cells and on proliferating T cells recovered from mixed lymphocyte reactions. Fresh whole blood from 9 to 10 HLA-typed healthy donors served as the source for isolating PBMCs. What the authors observed across the whole study: In reactions with siplizumab, an average of approximately 70% of mappable alloreactive CD4+ clones were Treg-derived, compared with roughly 30% in control reactions. Unstimulated naive T cells appeared to be more diverse than memory T cells, and naive cells seemed to make a substantial contribution to the alloresponse. Sequences below about 10^-5 frequency were poorly captured, so only a minor fraction of alloreactive clones could be mapped to unstimulated subsets. Roughly 80-97% of proliferating CD4+ or CD8+ clones could not be assigned a naive or memory phenotype. The cumulative frequency of alloreactive sequences that could be traced back to unstimulated CD4+ memory T cells was significantly reduced by siplizumab. No functional confirmation was obtained for the suppressive function of proliferating Tregs from siplizumab cultures.

Inclusive of the bounding cysteine and phenylalanine, the CDR3 is 15 residues long. CDR3 DNA is the only sequence kept; it has 45 bases, read in frame from the first base. A distance of 13 bases separates the germline ends of V and J, which lose 3 bases and 2 bases respectively. CDR1 and CDR2 are drawn from the germline V gene (reference sequence): LNHDA, SQIVND. Library prep was done by the immunoSEQ multiplex PCR assay. Approximately 100,000 TCR templates per sample were assayed on the deep sequencing platform. Genomic DNA extracted from sorted T cells was used for TCRbeta CDR3 sequencing. In the authors' own workflow: The R programming language was used for the clonal analysis of the TCRbeta CDR3 data. Alloreactive CD4+ and CD8+ clones were defined by comparing unstimulated samples with post-reaction CFSE-low samples. Regulatory or non-regulatory origin of alloreactive CD4+ clones was assigned by matching sequences to the sorted unstimulated Treg and non-Treg repertoires. Held by TCRdb, this immuneACCESS table contains in-frame sequences only and omits some clones. Under half of the omission traces to an unresolved V gene where checked; the cause of the rest is unknown. V and J calls and clone size are copied from that table; D and trimming were computed from the DNA. This sample is represented by fewer than 120,000 clones; around 90% of them were singletons. 1% to 1.5% of the sample is taken by the ten largest.

On this clone itself: Its antigen remains unidentified. Base quality data are lacking; no much larger clone is found one base away.

Recombination joined TRBV19 with TRBJ1-1, with the D gene call left open. This TCR was recovered from a human donor in good health. Sample: CD4+ T cells sorted from blood. Here the CDR3 is given as CASSMDPGYNTEAFF. The DNA sequence follows: TGTGCCAGTAGTATGGATCCAGGATATAACACTGAAGCTTTCTTT.